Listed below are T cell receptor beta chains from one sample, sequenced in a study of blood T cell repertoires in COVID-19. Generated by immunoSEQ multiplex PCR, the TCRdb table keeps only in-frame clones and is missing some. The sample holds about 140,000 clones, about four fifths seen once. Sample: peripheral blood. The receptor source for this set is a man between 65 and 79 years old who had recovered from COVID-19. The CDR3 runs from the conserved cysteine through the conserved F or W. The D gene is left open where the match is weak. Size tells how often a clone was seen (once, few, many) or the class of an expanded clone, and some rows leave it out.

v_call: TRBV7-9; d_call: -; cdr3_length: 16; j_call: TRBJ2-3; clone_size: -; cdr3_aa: CASIRIGASDTDTQYF; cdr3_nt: TGTGCCAGCATCCGCATCGGCGCTAGCGACACAGATACGCAGTATTTT
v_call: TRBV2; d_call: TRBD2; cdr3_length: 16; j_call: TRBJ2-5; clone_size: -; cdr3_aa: CASKLLAGGLGETQYF; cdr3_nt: TGTGCCAGCAAGCTCCTAGCGGGAGGGTTAGGAGAGACCCAGTACTTC
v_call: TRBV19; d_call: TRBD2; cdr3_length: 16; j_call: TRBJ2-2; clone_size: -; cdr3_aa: CASSILAGDYTGELFF; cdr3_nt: TGTGCCAGTAGCATACTAGCGGGAGACTACACCGGGGAGCTGTTTTTT
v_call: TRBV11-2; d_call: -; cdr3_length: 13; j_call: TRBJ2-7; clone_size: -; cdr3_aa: CASSPSLGGSQYF; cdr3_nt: TGTGCCAGCAGCCCGTCCCTTGGGGGGAGTCAGTACTTC
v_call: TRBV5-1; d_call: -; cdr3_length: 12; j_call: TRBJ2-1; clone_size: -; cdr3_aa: CASSPLGGWQFF; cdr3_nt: TGCGCCAGCAGCCCTCTTGGCGGCTGGCAGTTCTTC
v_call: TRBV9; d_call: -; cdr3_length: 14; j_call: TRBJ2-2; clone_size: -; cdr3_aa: CASSVVPGAGELFF; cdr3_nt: TGTGCCAGCAGCGTAGTCCCGGGGGCCGGGGAGCTGTTTTTT
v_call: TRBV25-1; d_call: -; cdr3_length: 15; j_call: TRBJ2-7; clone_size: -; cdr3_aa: CASSETGFMTYEQYF; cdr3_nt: TGTGCCAGCAGTGAGACAGGATTCATGACCTACGAGCAGTACTTC
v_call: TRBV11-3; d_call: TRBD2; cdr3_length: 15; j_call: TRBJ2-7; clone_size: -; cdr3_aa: CASSLGSGSLYEQYF; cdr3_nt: TGTGCCAGCAGCTTGGGTAGCGGGAGTCTGTACGAGCAGTACTTC
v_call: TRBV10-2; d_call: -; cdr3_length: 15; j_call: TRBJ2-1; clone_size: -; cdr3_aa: CASSGEAASYNEQFF; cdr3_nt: TGCGCCAGCAGTGGGGAAGCGGCCTCCTACAATGAGCAGTTCTTC
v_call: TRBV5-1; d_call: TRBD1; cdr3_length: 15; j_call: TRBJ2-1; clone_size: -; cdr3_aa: CASSLGTGAYNEQFF; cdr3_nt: TGCGCCAGCAGCCTCGGGACAGGCGCCTACAATGAGCAGTTCTTC
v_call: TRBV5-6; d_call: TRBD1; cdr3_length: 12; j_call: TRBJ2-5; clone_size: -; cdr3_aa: CASRHRGETQYF; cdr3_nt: TGTGCCAGCAGACACAGGGGAGAGACCCAGTACTTC
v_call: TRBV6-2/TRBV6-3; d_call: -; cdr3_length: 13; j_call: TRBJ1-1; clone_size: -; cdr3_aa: CASSYSHTGEAFF; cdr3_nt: TGTGCCAGCAGTTACTCACATACAGGAGAAGCTTTCTTT
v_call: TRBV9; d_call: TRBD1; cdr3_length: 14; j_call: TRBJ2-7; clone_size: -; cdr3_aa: CASSTGQGIDEQYF; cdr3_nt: TGTGCCAGCAGCACCGGACAGGGAATCGACGAGCAGTACTTC
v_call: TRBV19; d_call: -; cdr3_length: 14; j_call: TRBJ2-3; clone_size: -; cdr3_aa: CASSIVGSTDTQYF; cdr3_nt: TGTGCCAGTAGTATAGTCGGGAGCACAGATACGCAGTATTTT
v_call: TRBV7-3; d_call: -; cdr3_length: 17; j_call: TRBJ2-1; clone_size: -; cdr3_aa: CASSLMGFGSGYNEQFF; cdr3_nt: TGTGCCAGCAGCTTAATGGGCTTCGGGTCGGGATACAATGAGCAGTTCTTC
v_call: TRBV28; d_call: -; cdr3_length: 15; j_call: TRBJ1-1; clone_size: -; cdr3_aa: CASSLSKGGRTEAFF; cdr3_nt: TGTGCCAGCAGTTTAAGTAAGGGCGGGAGGACTGAAGCTTTCTTT
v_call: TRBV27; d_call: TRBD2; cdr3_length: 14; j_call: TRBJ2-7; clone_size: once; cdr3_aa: CASSLAGGTYEQYF; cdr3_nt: TGTGCCAGCAGCCTAGCGGGAGGGACCTACGAGCAGTACTTC
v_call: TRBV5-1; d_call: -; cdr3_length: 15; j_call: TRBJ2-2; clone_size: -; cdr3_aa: CASSGRDTNTGELFF; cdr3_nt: TGCGCCAGCAGCGGCCGGGACACTAACACCGGGGAGCTGTTTTTT
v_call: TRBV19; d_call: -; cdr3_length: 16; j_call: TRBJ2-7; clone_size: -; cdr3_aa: CASSNRGTTRGNEQYF; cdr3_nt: TGTGCCAGTAGTAATAGGGGGACAACACGAGGGAACGAGCAGTACTTC
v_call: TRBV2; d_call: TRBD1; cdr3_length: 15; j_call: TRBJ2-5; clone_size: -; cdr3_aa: CASSPRTGGERTQYF; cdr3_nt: TGTGCCAGCAGTCCTAGGACAGGGGGTGAGCGGACCCAGTACTTC
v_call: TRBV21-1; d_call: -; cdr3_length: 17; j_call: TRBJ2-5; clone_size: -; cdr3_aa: CASSGGRQGLDAETQYF; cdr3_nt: TGTGCCAGCAGCGGCGGAAGACAGGGTTTGGACGCCGAGACCCAGTACTTC
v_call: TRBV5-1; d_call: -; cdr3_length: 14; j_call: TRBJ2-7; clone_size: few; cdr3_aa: CASGEQGSGYEQYF; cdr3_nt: TGCGCCAGCGGAGAACAGGGATCCGGGTACGAGCAGTACTTC
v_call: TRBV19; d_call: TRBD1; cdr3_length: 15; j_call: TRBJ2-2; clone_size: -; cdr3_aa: CASRLQGADTGELFF; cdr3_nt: TGTGCCAGTAGACTGCAGGGGGCAGACACCGGGGAGCTGTTTTTT
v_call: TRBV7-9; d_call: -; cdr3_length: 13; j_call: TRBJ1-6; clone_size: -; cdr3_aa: CASSWGHNSPLHF; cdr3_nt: TGTGCCAGCAGCTGGGGACACAATTCACCCCTCCACTTT
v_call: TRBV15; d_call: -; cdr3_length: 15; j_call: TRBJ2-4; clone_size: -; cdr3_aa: CATSRDRGNKNIQYF; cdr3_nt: TGTGCCACCAGCAGAGACAGGGGTAACAAAAACATTCAGTACTTC
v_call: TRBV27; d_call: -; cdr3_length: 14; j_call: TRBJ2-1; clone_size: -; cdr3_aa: CASSSGDSYNEQFF; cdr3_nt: TGTGCCAGCAGTTCCGGGGACTCCTACAATGAGCAGTTCTTC
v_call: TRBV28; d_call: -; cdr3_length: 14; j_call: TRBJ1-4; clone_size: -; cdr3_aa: CASSWPGSNEKLFF; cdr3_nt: TGTGCCAGCAGTTGGCCGGGGTCCAATGAAAAACTGTTTTTT
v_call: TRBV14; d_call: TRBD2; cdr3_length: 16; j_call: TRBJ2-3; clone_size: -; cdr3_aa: CASSQGTTTSTDTQYF; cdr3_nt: TGTGCCAGCAGCCAGGGGACTACCACTAGCACAGATACGCAGTATTTT
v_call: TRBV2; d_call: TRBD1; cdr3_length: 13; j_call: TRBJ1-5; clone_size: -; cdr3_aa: CASRGQGHQPQHF; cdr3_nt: TGTGCCAGCAGAGGACAGGGGCATCAGCCCCAGCATTTT
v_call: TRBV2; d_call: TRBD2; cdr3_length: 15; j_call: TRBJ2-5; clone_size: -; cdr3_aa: CASRGLGVAQETQYF; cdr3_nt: TGTGCCAGCAGGGGACTAGGCGTAGCTCAAGAGACCCAGTACTTC
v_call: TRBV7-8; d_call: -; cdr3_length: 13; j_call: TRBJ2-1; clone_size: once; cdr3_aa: CASSSRGAHEQFF; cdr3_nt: TGTGCCAGCAGCTCCCGGGGGGCTCATGAGCAGTTCTTC
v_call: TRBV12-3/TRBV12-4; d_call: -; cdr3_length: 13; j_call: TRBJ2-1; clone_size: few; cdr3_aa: CASTFGGSNEQFF; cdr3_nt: TGTGCCAGCACCTTCGGAGGGTCCAATGAGCAGTTCTTC
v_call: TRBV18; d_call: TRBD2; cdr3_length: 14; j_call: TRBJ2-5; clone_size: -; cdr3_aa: CASSLAGSQETQYF; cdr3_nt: TGTGCCAGCTCACTAGCGGGGAGCCAAGAGACCCAGTACTTC
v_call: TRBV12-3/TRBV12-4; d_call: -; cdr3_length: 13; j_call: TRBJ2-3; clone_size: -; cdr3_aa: CASSFFGTDTQYF; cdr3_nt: TGTGCCAGCAGTTTTTTCGGCACAGATACGCAGTATTTT
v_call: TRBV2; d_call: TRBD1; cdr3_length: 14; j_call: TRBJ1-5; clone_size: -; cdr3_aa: CASKDRGWNQPQHF; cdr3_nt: TGTGCCAGCAAAGACAGGGGGTGGAATCAGCCCCAGCATTTT
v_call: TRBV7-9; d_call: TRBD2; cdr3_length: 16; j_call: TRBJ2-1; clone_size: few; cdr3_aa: CASRGGTSGRRGEQFF; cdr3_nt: TGTGCCAGCAGGGGTGGGACTAGCGGGAGGAGGGGTGAGCAGTTCTTC
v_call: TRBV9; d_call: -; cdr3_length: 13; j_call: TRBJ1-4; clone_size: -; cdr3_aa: CASSVAPGEKLFF; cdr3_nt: TGTGCCAGCAGCGTAGCCCCAGGTGAAAAACTGTTTTTT
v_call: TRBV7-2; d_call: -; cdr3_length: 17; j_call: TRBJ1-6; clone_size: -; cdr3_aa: CASSREGTRSYNSPLHF; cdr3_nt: TGTGCCAGCAGCAGAGAGGGGACTCGGTCCTATAATTCACCCCTCCACTTT
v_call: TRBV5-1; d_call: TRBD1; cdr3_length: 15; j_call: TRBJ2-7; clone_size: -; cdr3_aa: CASSVRQGRVYEQYF; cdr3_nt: TGCGCCAGCAGCGTCCGACAGGGTCGAGTCTACGAGCAGTACTTC
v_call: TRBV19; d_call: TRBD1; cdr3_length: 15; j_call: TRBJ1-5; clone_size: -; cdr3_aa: CASSTGQGSNQPQHF; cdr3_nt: TGTGCCAGTAGTACGGGACAGGGGAGTAATCAGCCCCAGCATTTT
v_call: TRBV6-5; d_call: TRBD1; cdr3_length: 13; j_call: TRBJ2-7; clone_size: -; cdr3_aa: CASSRDSTYEQYF; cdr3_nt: TGTGCCAGCAGCCGGGACAGTACCTACGAGCAGTACTTC
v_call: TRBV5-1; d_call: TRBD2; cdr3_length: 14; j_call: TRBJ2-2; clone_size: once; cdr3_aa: CASSTGLVDGELFF; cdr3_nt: TGCGCCAGCAGCACGGGACTAGTTGACGGGGAGCTGTTTTTT